This is a list of T cell receptor beta chains from one sample in a study of siplizumab effects on memory and regulatory T cells. Sequencing was performed with immunoSEQ multiplex PCR; in TCRdb, only in-frame clones are kept and a portion is missing. The repertoire holds approximately 100,000 clones, under 95% seen once, with approximately 0.71% in the top ten. Sequenced: Tregs sorted from blood. The receptor source for this set is a human donor in good health. CDR3s include the opening cysteine and the closing phenylalanine or tryptophan. The D gene is left open where the match is weak. Clone size is not always given. Where it is, it says once, few, many or a class for expanded clones.

d_call | clone_size | j_call | v_call | cdr3_nt | cdr3_aa
TRBD2 | - | TRBJ2-1 | TRBV19 | TGTGCCAGTTGCGCTAGATCTGTAGCGGGAGGTTACAATGAGCAGTTCTTC | CASCARSVAGGYNEQFF
TRBD2 | - | TRBJ2-5 | TRBV30 | TGTGCCTGGAGTCGACTAGCGGGAGAGACCCAGTACTTC | CAWSRLAGETQYF
TRBD1 | - | TRBJ2-5 | TRBV19 | TGTGCCAGTAGTCCAGGGGGCAGGGAGACCCAGTACTTC | CASSPGGRETQYF
TRBD1 | - | TRBJ2-3 | TRBV5-1 | TGCGCCAGCAGCTTGGCGCGGCTGGGACAGGGGGCGGCGCAGTATTTT | CASSLARLGQGAAQYF
TRBD2 | - | TRBJ2-4 | TRBV9 | TGTGCCAGCAGCGTACGGGACTATTCTTGGGACATTCAGTACTTC | CASSVRDYSWDIQYF
- | - | TRBJ1-1 | TRBV18 | TGTGCCAGCTCCCTGACTCCGGTCTACACTGAAGCTTTCTTT | CASSLTPVYTEAFF
TRBD2 | once | TRBJ2-1 | TRBV5-4 | TGTGCCAGCAGCATTGGACTAGCGGGAGATAATGAGCAGTTCTTC | CASSIGLAGDNEQFF
- | - | TRBJ2-7 | TRBV5-5 | TGTGCCAGCAGCTTGAAAGGGGTCTCAGGCTACGAGCAGTACTTC | CASSLKGVSGYEQYF
TRBD1 | - | TRBJ1-2 | TRBV2 | TGTGCCAGCAGGACAGGGGGCAGCTATGGCTACACCTTC | CASRTGGSYGYTF
TRBD2 | - | TRBJ2-7 | TRBV7-9 | TGTGCCAGCAGCCAGGGACTAGCGGGAGGGGAGCAGTACTTC | CASSQGLAGGEQYF
TRBD1 | few | TRBJ1-5 | TRBV2 | TGTGCCAGCAGGCGCGGGACAGGGGGCAATCAGCCCCAGCATTTT | CASRRGTGGNQPQHF
TRBD2 | - | TRBJ2-7 | TRBV5-1 | TGCGCCAGCAGCCGAAGGACTAGCGGGGGAACCTACGAGCAGTACTTC | CASSRRTSGGTYEQYF
- | few | TRBJ2-3 | TRBV7-9 | TGTGCCAGCAGCCTGCCCGGACCTAGCACAGATACGCAGTATTTT | CASSLPGPSTDTQYF
- | - | TRBJ2-7 | TRBV14 | TGTGCCAGCAGCCAAGACGGGATAGGAGAGCAGTACTTC | CASSQDGIGEQYF
- | - | TRBJ2-6 | TRBV7-9 | TGTGCCAGCAGCCCTGAAACAGGGTCTAGTGGGGCCAACGTCCTGACTTTC | CASSPETGSSGANVLTF
- | - | TRBJ1-1 | TRBV30 | TGTGCCTGGACCTCTTGGGGAATGAACACTGAAGCTTTCTTT | CAWTSWGMNTEAFF
- | - | TRBJ1-1 | TRBV19 | TGTGCCAGTAGTAGCCCGGGTCTGGCTGAAGCTTTCTTT | CASSSPGLAEAFF
TRBD2 | - | TRBJ2-3 | TRBV28 | TGTGCCAGCAGTTTTGGGGGGGCTAGCGGGAGGACAGATACGCAGTATTTT | CASSFGGASGRTDTQYF
- | - | TRBJ2-2 | TRBV2 | TGTGCCAGCAGTGTCCAGCCGACGGGGACCGGGGAGCTGTTTTTT | CASSVQPTGTGELFF
- | - | TRBJ1-1 | TRBV2 | TGTGCCAGCACTCCCAGGGCAGGGAACACTGAAGCTTTCTTT | CASTPRAGNTEAFF
TRBD1 | - | TRBJ1-2 | TRBV11-2 | TGTGCCAGCAGTCAAAGGACAGGCTATGGCTACACCTTC | CASSQRTGYGYTF
- | - | TRBJ1-2 | TRBV28 | TGTGCCAGCATTGAGCAAAGAAACGAAAACTATGGCTACACCTTC | CASIEQRNENYGYTF